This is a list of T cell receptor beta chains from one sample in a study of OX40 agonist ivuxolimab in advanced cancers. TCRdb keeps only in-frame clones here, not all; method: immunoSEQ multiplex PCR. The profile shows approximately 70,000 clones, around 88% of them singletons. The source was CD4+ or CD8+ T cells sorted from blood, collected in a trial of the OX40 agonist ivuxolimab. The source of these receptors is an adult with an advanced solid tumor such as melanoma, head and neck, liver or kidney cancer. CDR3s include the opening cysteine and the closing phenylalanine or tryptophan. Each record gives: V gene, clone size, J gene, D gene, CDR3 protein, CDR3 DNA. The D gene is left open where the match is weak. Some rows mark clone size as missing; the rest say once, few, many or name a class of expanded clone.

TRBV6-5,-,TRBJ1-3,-,CASSPTGLAGNTIYF,TGTGCCAGCAGTCCCACGGGACTCGCTGGAAACACCATATATTTT
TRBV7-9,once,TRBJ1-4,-,CASSPSTGMDEKLFF,TGTGCCAGCAGCCCATCCACAGGGATGGATGAAAAACTGTTTTTT
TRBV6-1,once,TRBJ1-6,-,CASKPPGIYNSPLHF,TGTGCCAGCAAACCTCCAGGGATTTATAATTCACCCCTCCACTTT
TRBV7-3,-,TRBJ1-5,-,CASSLQGGGNQPQHF,TGTGCCAGCAGCTTACAGGGTGGCGGCAATCAGCCCCAGCATTTT
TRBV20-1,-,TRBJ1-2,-,CSGPPPYTF,TGCAGTGGACCGCCCCCCTACACCTTC
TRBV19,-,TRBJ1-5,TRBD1,CASSARDRYSNQPQHF,TGTGCCAGTAGCGCCCGGGACAGATATAGCAATCAGCCCCAGCATTTT
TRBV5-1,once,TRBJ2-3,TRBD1,CASSLEGQVKIDTQYF,TGCGCCAGCAGCTTGGAGGGACAGGTAAAGATAGATACGCAGTATTTT
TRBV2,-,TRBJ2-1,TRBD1,CASSARGQGINEQFF,TGTGCCAGTTCCGCCCGGGGACAGGGAATAAATGAGCAGTTCTTC
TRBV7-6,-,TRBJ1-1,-,CASSAGRNTEAFF,TGTGCCAGCAGCGCAGGGAGGAACACTGAAGCTTTCTTT
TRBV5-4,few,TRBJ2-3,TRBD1,CASSSGQGKTDTQYF,TGTGCCAGCAGCTCTGGACAGGGGAAGACAGATACGCAGTATTTT
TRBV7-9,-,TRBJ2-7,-,CASRRDSYEQYF,TGTGCCAGCAGGAGGGATTCCTACGAGCAGTACTTC
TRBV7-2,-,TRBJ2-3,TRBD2,CASSFGPGTSGSYTQYF,TGTGCCAGCAGCTTTGGTCCGGGGACTAGCGGGAGTTATACGCAGTATTTT
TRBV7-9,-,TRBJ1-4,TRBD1,CASSRRGHKDEKLFF,TGTGCCAGCAGCCGAAGGGGGCATAAGGATGAAAAACTGTTTTTT
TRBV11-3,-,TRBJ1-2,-,CASRSTGAGYGYTF,TGTGCCAGCAGGTCGACCGGGGCCGGATATGGCTACACCTTC
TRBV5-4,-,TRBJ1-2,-,CASSFEGGSYGYTF,TGTGCCAGCAGCTTTGAGGGGGGCTCCTATGGCTACACCTTC
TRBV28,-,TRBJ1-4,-,CASSFRQGREKLFF,TGTGCCAGCAGTTTTAGGCAGGGGAGAGAAAAACTGTTTTTT
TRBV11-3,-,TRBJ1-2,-,CASSLGMRFGYTF,TGTGCCAGCAGCTTAGGGATGAGGTTCGGCTACACCTTC
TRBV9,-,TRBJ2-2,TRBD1,CASSVARDRPTGELFF,TGTGCCAGCAGCGTAGCCCGGGACAGACCCACCGGGGAGCTGTTTTTT
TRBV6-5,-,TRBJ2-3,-,CASSLGRSDTQYF,TGTGCCAGCAGCCTAGGACGATCAGATACGCAGTATTTT
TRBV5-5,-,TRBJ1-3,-,CASSLGGSGNTIYF,TGTGCCAGCAGCTTGGGGGGCTCCGGAAACACCATATATTTT
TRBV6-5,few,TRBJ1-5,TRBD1,CASSRDRVQPQHF,TGTGCCAGCAGCCGGGACAGGGTACAGCCCCAGCATTTT
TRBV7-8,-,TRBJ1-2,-,CASSLPGYYGYTF,TGTGCCAGCAGCTTACCGGGGTATTATGGCTACACCTTC
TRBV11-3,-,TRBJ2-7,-,CASSPARSSTGNSYEQYF,TGTGCCAGCAGCCCCGCCCGCTCTTCGACAGGCAACTCCTACGAGCAGTACTTC
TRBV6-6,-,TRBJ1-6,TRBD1,CASSYRGPYGSPLHF,TGTGCCAGCAGTTACAGGGGGCCCTACGGTTCACCCCTCCACTTT
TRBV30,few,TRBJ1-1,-,CAWATGNTEAFF,TGTGCCTGGGCAACAGGGAACACTGAAGCTTTCTTT
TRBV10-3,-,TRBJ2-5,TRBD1,CAISEFQTGVQETQYF,TGTGCCATCAGTGAGTTCCAGACAGGGGTTCAAGAGACCCAGTACTTC
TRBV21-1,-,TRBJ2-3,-,CASPQGAAGALTQYF,TGTGCCAGCCCCCAGGGGGCAGCGGGAGCCCTTACGCAGTATTTT
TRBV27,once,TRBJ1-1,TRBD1,CASSSRTGTTEAFF,TGTGCCAGCAGTTCCCGGACAGGGACCACTGAAGCTTTCTTT
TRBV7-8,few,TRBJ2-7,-,CASSLGGRTLLVYEQYF,TGTGCCAGCAGCTTAGGGGGGCGGACCCTCTTGGTCTACGAGCAGTACTTC
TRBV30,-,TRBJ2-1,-,CAWIRPGQSSYNEQFF,TGTGCCTGGATTCGACCCGGACAGAGCTCCTACAATGAGCAGTTCTTC
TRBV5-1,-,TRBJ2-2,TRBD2,CASSFTSGVTGELFF,TGCGCCAGCAGCTTTACTAGCGGGGTAACCGGGGAGCTGTTTTTT